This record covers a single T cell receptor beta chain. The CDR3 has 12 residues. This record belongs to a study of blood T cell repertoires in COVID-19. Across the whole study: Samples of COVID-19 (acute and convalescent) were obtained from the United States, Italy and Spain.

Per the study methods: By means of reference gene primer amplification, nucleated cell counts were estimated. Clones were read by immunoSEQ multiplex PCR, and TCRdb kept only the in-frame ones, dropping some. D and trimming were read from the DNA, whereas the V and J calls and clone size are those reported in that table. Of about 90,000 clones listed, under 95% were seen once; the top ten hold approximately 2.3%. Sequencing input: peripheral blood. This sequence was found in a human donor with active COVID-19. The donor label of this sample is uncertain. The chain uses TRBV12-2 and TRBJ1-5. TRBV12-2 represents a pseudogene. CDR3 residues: CASRPRLGPQHF. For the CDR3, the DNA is TGTGCAAGTCGACCGCGGTTAGGGCCCCAGCATTTT.